This T cell receptor beta chain was captured by sequencing in a study of T-cell reconstitution after alpha-beta-depleted transplantation in children. This clonotype was counted at least ten times. Unique molecular identifiers were incorporated when the TCRbeta library was constructed. Each CDR3 protein gets one entry after TCRdb re-called the PCR reads with MiXCR. Counted here are about 500,000 distinct CDR3 sequences, roughly 10% occurring once; the ten biggest clones make up 12% to 15%. Looked up from germline, CDR1 is MNHEY and CDR2 is SVGAGI. V was trimmed by 4 bases and J by 7 bases, leaving 4 bases between them. The CDR3 consists of 11 residues.

The chain links TRBV6-5 to TRBJ1-4; D is uncertain. The sequencing here drew on PBMCs, mostly from graft donor cells, taken 180 days after TCRalphabeta/CD19-depleted stem cell transplant. The receptor's source is a female patient aged 2 to 10 who had a stem cell transplant for aplastic anemia, so the T cells may come from the graft donor. The CDR3 DNA sequence: TGTGCCAGCAGTTCCGGTGAAAAACTGTTTTTT. Translation: CASSSGEKLFF.